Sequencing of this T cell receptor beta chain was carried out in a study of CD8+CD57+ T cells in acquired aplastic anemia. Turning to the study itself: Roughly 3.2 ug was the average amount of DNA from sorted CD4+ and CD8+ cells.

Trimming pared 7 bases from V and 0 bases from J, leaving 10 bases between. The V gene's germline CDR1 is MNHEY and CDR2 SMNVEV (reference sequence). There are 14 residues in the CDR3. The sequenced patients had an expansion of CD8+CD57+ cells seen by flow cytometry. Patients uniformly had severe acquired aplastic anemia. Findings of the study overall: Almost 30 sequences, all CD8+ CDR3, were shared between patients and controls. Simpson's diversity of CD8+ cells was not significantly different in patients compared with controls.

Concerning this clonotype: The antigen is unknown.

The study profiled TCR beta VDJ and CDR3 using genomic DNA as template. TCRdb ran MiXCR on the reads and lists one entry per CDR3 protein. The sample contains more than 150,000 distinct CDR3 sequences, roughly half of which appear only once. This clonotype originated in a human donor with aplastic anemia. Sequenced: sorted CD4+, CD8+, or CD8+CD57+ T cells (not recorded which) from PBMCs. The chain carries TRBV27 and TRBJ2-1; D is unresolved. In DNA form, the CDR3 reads TGTGCCAGCAAGGCGGTTACCTCCTACAATGAGCAGTTCTTC. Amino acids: CASKAVTSYNEQFF.